This TCR beta chain derives from a study of shared clonotypes between healthy human individuals (dated by TCRdb to the early 2020s). With regard to the full study: The cohort included a few men and a couple of women between 18 and 49 years of age. Per donor, three plates each were used for CD4 naive and CD4 memory, two for CD8 naive, and one for CD8 memory. Each donor's leukapheresis produced roughly between about 0.8 and 8.9 billion PBMCs. To estimate repertoire size and how much clonotypes are shared between individuals, the study performed deep sequencing of blood TCR repertoires from a handful of healthy adults. Different laboratories and diverse techniques were used to prepare libraries and sequence TCR repertoires, to increase sequencing depth and limit assay-specific biases. What the study reported, not specific to this receptor: Naive subsets generally had larger estimated clonotype richness than memory subsets. When several donors were compared, the shared fraction of clonotypes was around 5.1% for naive CD4, over 3% for naive CD8, roughly 2.5% for memory CD4, and 0.35% to 0.4% for memory CD8. Compared with non-shared clonotypes, clonotypes shared by all four sorted-subset donors had higher generation probabilities. Incomplete sequencing was indicated by rarefaction of sorted-subset datasets, despite the large sequencing depth. Only blood was sampled, and tissue TCR repertoires likely differ from those in blood. The small number of donors limited the genetic and exposure-history diversity represented. Based on pairwise subsampling, the degree of clonotype sharing among donors was expected to be affected by sequencing depth.

Points on this clone: The target of this receptor is not known. No much larger clone is present one base from it, and per-base qualities are unavailable.

CDR1 and CDR2 (SGHNT, YYREEE) derive from the germline V gene (reference sequence). Trimming leaves V shorter by 1 base and J shorter by 3 bases, with the junction holding 4 bases beyond the gene matches. From cysteine to phenylalanine, the CDR3 is 15 amino acids long. Only the CDR3 part of the read is kept: 45 bases, read in frame from the first base. The donors were healthy, HIV-negative adults who had no recently reported acute infections or vaccinations. All donors were Caucasian adults living in Nashville, Tennessee, USA. CD4+ T cells were enriched by magnetic negative selection; naive cells were then positively selected on CD45RA, and the negative fraction formed the memory subset. Blood was collected by leukapheresis, and PBMCs were isolated by Ficoll-Histopaque density gradient centrifugation and then cryopreserved in liquid nitrogen vapor phase. Analytical flow cytometry was used to check the purity and quantity of each magnetically sorted T cell population. Each sorted fraction had its genomic DNA isolated and then quantified by UV absorbance on a Nanodrop 2000c.

Using the deep immunoSEQ assay, TCR CDR3 regions were amplified from genomic DNA by multiplex PCR. Extracted genomic DNA from each cell subset was distributed evenly across all wells of several immunoSEQ 96-well plates, and each plate was treated as a replicate. Each replicate PCR for sorted subsets received around 200 ng genomic DNA, equal to tens of thousands of T cell genomes. The purified libraries were quantified using a Qubit 3.0 fluorometer, sized with a Bioanalyzer 2100, and then quantified again using the KAPA Library Quantification kit. Every immunoSEQ 96-well plate was sequenced on a dedicated single-read 150-cycle Illumina NextSeq 550 flow cell. As for how the authors treated the data: The immunoSEQ output contained only junctional sequences without quality scores, so filtering could not match that applied to full-length reads. To assign V/J genes and CDR3, sequences were annotated against IMGT germline references using PyIR, a Python wrapper for IgBLAST v1.9. Reads with weak V/J assignments (E-value above 1e-6), missing CDR3, stop codons, out-of-frame junctions, or ambiguous translated residues were removed. V3J clonotypes were defined as sequences sharing an identical inferred V gene, J gene, and CDR3 amino acid sequence. The percentage overlap between two repertoires was calculated by dividing the number of shared unique clonotypes by the size of the smaller repertoire. RTK rarefaction, the Chao1 estimator, and Recon v2.1 estimates of unobserved clonotypes were used to assess repertoire richness. Generation probabilities were computed with OLGA for all TCRbeta clonotypes obtained by the gDNA method from a few donors. TCRdb holds this immuneACCESS table with in-frame rearrangements only. Some clones are missing; in checked studies, unresolved V genes explain under half, and the rest has no known cause. Clone size and V and J calls were adopted from that table, with D and trimming inferred from the DNA. The sample records under 2.5 million clones, 85% to 95% of which are singletons. The ten largest clones take up about 0.41% of the sample.

The chain is made from TRBV5-4 and TRBJ2-5; TRBD2 fits 9 bases in the junction. The TCR comes from a man between 18 and 35 years old in good health. Some clones in this sample may be carry-over from other donors' samples. The sequenced sample consisted of naive CD4+ T cells from PBMCs. This specimen's cell subset or site label, interpreted: CD45RA+ positively selected. The DNA sequence is TGTGCCAGCAGCTTGACTAGCGGGCCCAAAGAGACCCAGTACTTC. Its product reads: CASSLTSGPKETQYF.